This T cell receptor (beta chain) was sequenced for a study of early T cells in non-severe SARS-CoV-2 infection. For the study at large: Sequencing targeted bulk RNA from unsorted whole blood, leaving chains unpaired.

Researchers attached unique molecular identifiers to individual cDNA molecules. TCRdb passed the 5' RACE reads through MiXCR, listing each CDR3 protein once. The data contain roughly 75,000 distinct CDR3 sequences, about a sixth of them singletons. The germline gives CDR1 DFQATT, CDR2 SNEGSKA (reference sequence). The CDR3 is 15 residues long. V was clipped by 5 bases and J by 2 bases, with 19 bases between them. The receptor's source is an adult who was a healthcare worker with PCR-confirmed SARS-CoV-2 infection or an uninfected control (not recorded which). Sequenced material: whole blood. The chain links TRBV20-1 to TRBJ2-7; D might be TRBD1 (5 bases). The CDR3 bases are TGCAGTGCTCCTAGGGGCCTGCAGGGTCCCTACGAGCAGTACTTC. Encoded protein: CSAPRGLQGPYEQYF.